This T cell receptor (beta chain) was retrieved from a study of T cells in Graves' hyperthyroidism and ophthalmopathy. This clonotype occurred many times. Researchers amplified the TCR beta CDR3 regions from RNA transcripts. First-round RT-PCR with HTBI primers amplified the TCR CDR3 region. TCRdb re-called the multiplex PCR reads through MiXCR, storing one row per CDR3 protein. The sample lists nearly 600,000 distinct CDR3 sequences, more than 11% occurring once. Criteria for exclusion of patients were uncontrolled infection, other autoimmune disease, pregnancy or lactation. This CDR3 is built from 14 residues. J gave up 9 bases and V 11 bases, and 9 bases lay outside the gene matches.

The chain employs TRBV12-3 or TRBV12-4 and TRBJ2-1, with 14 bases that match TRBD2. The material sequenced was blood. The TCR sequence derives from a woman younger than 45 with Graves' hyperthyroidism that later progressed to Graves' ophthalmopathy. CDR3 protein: CAQSQGLAGVEQFF. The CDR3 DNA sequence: TGTGCCCAGTCCCAGGGACTAGCGGGAGTTGAGCAGTTCTTC.